This T cell receptor (beta chain) was documented in a study of cytomegalovirus exposure and HLA in healthy donors. Study information: In terms of ancestry, the Caucasian-associated cluster contained about 80% of the roughly 400 genotyped donors. Overall study results and limits: The study designated 150 to 200 TCR beta chains cytomegalovirus-associated.

PCR primers comprised 60 Vbeta and 13 Jbeta primers. This table comes from immunoSEQ multiplex PCR, and its TCRdb copy is limited to in-frame clones, with some not included. Found here are over 100,000 clones, roughly 80% of them singletons; the top ten hold 1.3% to 1.5%. Germline V gives CDR1 SGDLS, CDR2 YYNGEE. V gave up 7 bases and J gave up 0 bases, with 16 bases separating them. The CDR3 contains 15 residues. As concerns this clone: Antigen: not known.

The rearrangement joins TRBV9 to TRBJ1-1; D possibly corresponds to TRBD1 (6 bases). Sequencing used PBMCs. The sequence derives from a female donor in good health and CMV-seronegative. The CDR3 spells CASGRTALMNTEAFF. CDR3 nucleotide sequence: TGTGCCAGCGGCCGGACAGCCCTCATGAACACTGAAGCTTTCTTT.